The rows below give T cell receptor beta chains drawn from one sample of a study of early T cells in non-severe SARS-CoV-2 infection. MiXCR, run by TCRdb on the 5' RACE reads, gives a single entry per CDR3 protein. The sample holds some 73,000 distinct CDR3 sequences, over 9.5% seen once. The sample was whole blood. All receptors come from an adult who was a healthcare worker with PCR-confirmed SARS-CoV-2 infection or an uninfected control (not recorded which). The CDR3 runs from the conserved cysteine through the conserved F or W. D genes are given only for firm matches. Clone size is shown for a subset of rows, as once, few, many or a class of expanded clone.

TRBV7-2	many	TRBD2	TRBJ2-5	TGTGCCAGCAGCTGGGACTATGGGGGAGAGACCCAGTACTTC	CASSWDYGGETQYF
TRBV5-1	few	.	TRBJ2-3	TGCGCCAGCAGCGCCGGCATTGGGGGGACAGATACGCAGTATTTT	CASSAGIGGTDTQYF
TRBV20-1	.	TRBD2	TRBJ2-1	TGCAGTGCTAGTGAGGGCGGGAGTAAATACGATGAGCAGTTCTTC	CSASEGGSKYDEQFF
TRBV3-1	.	TRBD2	TRBJ2-1	TGTGCCAGCAGCCAAGATCGGGGACTAGTTTGGAATGAGCAGTTCTTC	CASSQDRGLVWNEQFF
TRBV6-2/TRBV6-3	.	TRBD2	TRBJ2-7	TGTGCCAGCAGCGACACTAGCGGGGCATACGAGCAGTACTTC	CASSDTSGAYEQYF
TRBV7-8	.	TRBD2	TRBJ2-3	TGTGCCAGCAGCCGATCCGGGACTACATCAGATACGCAGTATTTT	CASSRSGTTSDTQYF
TRBV6-2/TRBV6-3	many	.	TRBJ2-1	TGTGCCAGCAGTCTGGGGACGACCTGGGGTTCCTACAATGAGCAGTTCTTC	CASSLGTTWGSYNEQFF
TRBV20-1	many	.	TRBJ2-3	TGCAGTGCTAGAGATGTCGCCAGTCTACATACGCAGTATTTT	CSARDVASLHTQYF
TRBV20-1	many	TRBD2	TRBJ2-4	TGCAGTGCTAGAGGACTAGCGGGAGGACTAGCCAAAAACATTCAGTACTTC	CSARGLAGGLAKNIQYF
TRBV29-1	few	.	TRBJ2-7	TGCAGCGTTGAAGATCAAACCTACGAGCAGTACTTC	CSVEDQTYEQYF
TRBV7-2	few	.	TRBJ2-7	TGTGCCAGCAGCATGTGGACCCGCTCCTACGAGCAGTACTTC	CASSMWTRSYEQYF
TRBV2	few	.	TRBJ1-2	TGTGCCAGCAGTGTGGGAAGCCCTTTCGGCTACACCTTC	CASSVGSPFGYTF
TRBV18	.	TRBD1	TRBJ2-7	TGTGCCAGCTCACCACGGATCGTATTGACAGGGACCACCTACGAGCAGTACTTC	CASSPRIVLTGTTYEQYF
TRBV29-1	few	TRBD1	TRBJ2-7	TGCAGCGTAACCATGGACAGGGCACCCTACGAGCAGTACTTC	CSVTMDRAPYEQYF
TRBV27	few	.	TRBJ1-5	TGTGCCAGCAGTTTACAGGGGTACAATCAGCCCCAGCATTTT	CASSLQGYNQPQHF
TRBV7-2	few	.	TRBJ2-7	TGTGCCAGCAGCAGGGACCCACAAGAAGAGCAGTACTTC	CASSRDPQEEQYF
TRBV10-3	.	.	TRBJ2-2	TGTGCCATCAGTGAGACAGGGCCCGGGGAGCTGTTTTTT	CAISETGPGELFF
TRBV9	.	.	TRBJ2-3	TGTGCCAGCAGCGGGGGTAGCGGCACTAGCACAGATACGCAGTATTTT	CASSGGSGTSTDTQYF
TRBV28	few	TRBD1	TRBJ1-1	TGTGCCACAACAGGGGGCACTGAAGCTTTCTTT	CATTGGTEAFF
TRBV5-6	many	.	TRBJ2-4	TGTGCCAGCAGCGGGGCCAAAAACATTCAGTACTTC	CASSGAKNIQYF
TRBV30	many	.	TRBJ2-7	TGTGCCTGGATACACGGCCTGTACGAGCAGTACTTC	CAWIHGLYEQYF
TRBV3-1	many	.	TRBJ2-1	TGTGCCAGCAGCCACCCTGACGAAGAGGATGAGCAGTTCTTC	CASSHPDEEDEQFF
TRBV20-1	many	.	TRBJ2-7	TGCAGTGCTCCGACCCACTACGAGCAGTACTTC	CSAPTHYEQYF
TRBV18	few	TRBD1	TRBJ2-7	TGTGCCAGCTCACCCGACAGGGGTGTTCGCTACGAGCAGTACTTC	CASSPDRGVRYEQYF
TRBV12-3/TRBV12-4	many	.	TRBJ1-1	TGTGCCAGCAGTTTGTTTGGGGACACTGAAGCTTTCTTT	CASSLFGDTEAFF
TRBV10-2	many	TRBD1	TRBJ2-1	TGCGCCAGCAGCCCGACAGGGCCGGAATACAATGAGCAGTTCTTC	CASSPTGPEYNEQFF
TRBV5-1	few	.	TRBJ1-1	TGCGCCAGCAGCTTGGGGACAGCGAACACTGAAGCTTTCTTT	CASSLGTANTEAFF
TRBV21-1	.	.	TRBJ2-7	TGTGCCAGCAGCTCCAGTCGGACAGAGACTGGACTAGCCAACGAAGGGTACGAGCAGTACTTC	CASSSSRTETGLANEGYEQYF
TRBV6-1	many	TRBD1	TRBJ2-7	TGTGCCAGCAGTGGACAGGGCTACATCCCGACATACGAGCAGTACTTC	CASSGQGYIPTYEQYF
TRBV7-2	few	TRBD2	TRBJ2-7	TGTGCCAGCAGCTCGCACCTAGCGGGCCTAGCCTACGAGCAGTACTTC	CASSSHLAGLAYEQYF
TRBV11-3	.	.	TRBJ2-2	TGTGCCAGCAGCTCGACCGCTGGTACTAACACCGGGGAGCTGTTTTTT	CASSSTAGTNTGELFF
TRBV12-5	.	.	TRBJ1-1	TGTGCTAGTGCCGACCGGCCGGACACTGAAGCTTTCTTT	CASADRPDTEAFF
TRBV5-4	many	TRBD2	TRBJ2-1	TGTGCCAGCAGCTTGGGTAGCGGGGTCCCCTACAATGAGCAGTTCTTC	CASSLGSGVPYNEQFF
TRBV11-3	.	TRBD2	TRBJ2-1	TGTGCCAGCAGCTTCCCAGCGGGAGGGATGAATGAGCAGTTCTTC	CASSFPAGGMNEQFF
TRBV7-2	.	.	TRBJ2-7	TGTGCCAGCAGCTCAACCTCCTACGAGCAGTACTTC	CASSSTSYEQYF
TRBV5-5	few	TRBD1	TRBJ1-4	TGTGCCAGCAGCCCGGACAGGGCCGCTCATGAAAAACTGTTTTTT	CASSPDRAAHEKLFF
TRBV12-3/TRBV12-4	many	TRBD1	TRBJ1-2	TGTGCCAGCAGGCGCTTGGACAGGGGCTTCTATGGCTACACCTTC	CASRRLDRGFYGYTF